Listed below are T cell receptor beta chains from one sample, sequenced in a study of blood T cell repertoires in COVID-19. Using immunoSEQ multiplex PCR, the repertoire was profiled, and TCRdb retains in-frame clones only, with some absent. The table has some 140,000 clones, 70% to 85% seen once. The source material was peripheral blood. Receptor source: a man between 60 and 75 years old with acute or convalescent COVID-19. CDR3s include the opening cysteine and the closing phenylalanine or tryptophan. A D gene is named only where the DNA matches it firmly. Clone size is given for some rows only: seen once, a few or many times, or a class if the clone is expanded.

j_call: TRBJ1-5; d_call: TRBD1; v_call: TRBV19; clone_size: NA; cdr3_aa: CASSIFGQGASQPQHF; cdr3_nt: TGTGCCAGTAGTATCTTCGGACAGGGGGCCTCTCAGCCCCAGCATTTT
j_call: TRBJ1-1; d_call: NA; v_call: TRBV12-2; clone_size: NA; cdr3_aa: CASRLAYLEAAEAFF; cdr3_nt: TGTGCAAGTCGCTTAGCGTACCTGGAGGCAGCTGAAGCTTTCTTT
j_call: TRBJ1-5; d_call: TRBD1; v_call: TRBV9; clone_size: NA; cdr3_aa: CASSGGQGTNQPQHF; cdr3_nt: TGTGCCAGCAGCGGCGGACAGGGGACCAATCAGCCCCAGCATTTT
j_call: TRBJ1-1; d_call: NA; v_call: TRBV19; clone_size: NA; cdr3_aa: CASSGTGPNTEAFF; cdr3_nt: TGTGCCAGTAGTGGTACAGGCCCGAACACTGAAGCTTTCTTT
j_call: TRBJ1-5; d_call: TRBD1; v_call: TRBV28; clone_size: NA; cdr3_aa: CASIPGTGVQPQHF; cdr3_nt: TGTGCCAGCATTCCCGGGACAGGGGTACAGCCCCAGCATTTT
j_call: TRBJ2-2; d_call: TRBD2; v_call: TRBV9; clone_size: NA; cdr3_aa: CASSDGLAGGANTGELFF; cdr3_nt: TGTGCCAGCAGCGACGGACTAGCGGGAGGGGCGAACACCGGGGAGCTGTTTTTT
j_call: TRBJ2-1; d_call: TRBD1; v_call: TRBV5-1; clone_size: NA; cdr3_aa: CASSSPAGTGINEQFF; cdr3_nt: TGCGCCAGCAGCTCCCCGGCAGGGACAGGAATCAATGAGCAGTTCTTC
j_call: TRBJ2-1; d_call: TRBD1; v_call: TRBV7-6; clone_size: NA; cdr3_aa: CASSLTWPGTASNEQFF; cdr3_nt: TGTGCCAGCAGCTTGACTTGGCCCGGGACAGCATCCAATGAGCAGTTCTTC
j_call: TRBJ2-7; d_call: NA; v_call: TRBV3-1/TRBV3-2; clone_size: NA; cdr3_aa: CASSPQGWDEQYF; cdr3_nt: TGTGCCAGCAGCCCACAGGGTTGGGACGAGCAGTACTTC
j_call: TRBJ2-3; d_call: NA; v_call: TRBV24-1; clone_size: NA; cdr3_aa: CATSVTDTQYF; cdr3_nt: TGTGCCACCAGTGTAACAGATACGCAGTATTTT
j_call: TRBJ1-2; d_call: NA; v_call: TRBV20-1; clone_size: NA; cdr3_aa: CSEGQGNGYTF; cdr3_nt: TGCAGTGAAGGCCAGGGGAATGGCTACACCTTC
j_call: TRBJ2-1; d_call: TRBD2; v_call: TRBV10-3; clone_size: NA; cdr3_aa: CAISESTSGSYNEQFF; cdr3_nt: TGTGCCATCAGTGAGTCGACTAGCGGGAGTTACAATGAGCAGTTCTTC
j_call: TRBJ1-5; d_call: TRBD1; v_call: TRBV19; clone_size: NA; cdr3_aa: CASSPPRQGYSNQPQHF; cdr3_nt: TGTGCCAGTAGTCCACCTAGACAGGGGTATAGCAATCAGCCCCAGCATTTT
j_call: TRBJ1-2; d_call: TRBD1; v_call: TRBV12-3/TRBV12-4; clone_size: NA; cdr3_aa: CASSRDRVYGYTF; cdr3_nt: TGTGCCAGCAGTCGGGACAGGGTTTATGGCTACACCTTC
j_call: TRBJ1-2; d_call: NA; v_call: TRBV14; clone_size: few; cdr3_aa: CASSQDRFYGYTF; cdr3_nt: TGTGCCAGCAGCCAAGATCGGTTCTATGGCTACACCTTC
j_call: TRBJ2-7; d_call: NA; v_call: TRBV6-5; clone_size: NA; cdr3_aa: CASSSSVANEQYF; cdr3_nt: TGTGCCAGCAGTTCCTCCGTCGCGAACGAGCAGTACTTC
j_call: TRBJ2-5; d_call: NA; v_call: TRBV5-4; clone_size: few; cdr3_aa: CASSLGGVGIETQYF; cdr3_nt: TGTGCCAGCAGCTTGGGCGGGGTCGGGATAGAGACCCAGTACTTC
j_call: TRBJ2-1; d_call: TRBD2; v_call: TRBV6-2/TRBV6-3; clone_size: NA; cdr3_aa: CASSRRTSGTSYNEQFF; cdr3_nt: TGTGCCAGCAGCCGACGGACTAGCGGTACCTCCTACAATGAGCAGTTCTTC
j_call: TRBJ2-1; d_call: TRBD1; v_call: TRBV29-1; clone_size: NA; cdr3_aa: CSVGGTGSSYNEQFF; cdr3_nt: TGCAGCGTTGGTGGGACAGGAAGCTCCTACAATGAGCAGTTCTTC
j_call: TRBJ1-2; d_call: TRBD1; v_call: TRBV19; clone_size: NA; cdr3_aa: CASSRPGQTIYTF; cdr3_nt: TGTGCCAGTAGTCGGCCGGGACAGACAATCTACACCTTC
j_call: TRBJ2-2; d_call: TRBD2; v_call: TRBV7-2; clone_size: NA; cdr3_aa: CASSLGTSTGELFF; cdr3_nt: TGTGCCAGCAGCTTAGGGACTAGCACCGGGGAGCTGTTTTTT
j_call: TRBJ2-1; d_call: TRBD1; v_call: TRBV2; clone_size: once; cdr3_aa: CASSPTTGTNEQFF; cdr3_nt: TGTGCCAGCAGCCCCACGACAGGGACGAATGAGCAGTTCTTC
j_call: TRBJ2-3; d_call: NA; v_call: TRBV9; clone_size: NA; cdr3_aa: CASSIGQNTDTQYF; cdr3_nt: TGTGCCAGCAGCATAGGACAGAACACAGATACGCAGTATTTT
j_call: TRBJ1-4; d_call: TRBD1; v_call: TRBV19; clone_size: NA; cdr3_aa: CASRDRGRSLFF; cdr3_nt: TGTGCCAGTAGAGACAGGGGCAGGTCACTGTTTTTT
j_call: TRBJ2-6; d_call: NA; v_call: TRBV28; clone_size: NA; cdr3_aa: CASGTLYFRAF; cdr3_nt: TGTGCCAGCGGTACCTTATACTTCCGTGCTTTC
j_call: TRBJ1-2; d_call: NA; v_call: TRBV25-1; clone_size: NA; cdr3_aa: CASSEGGYGYTF; cdr3_nt: TGTGCCAGCAGTGAAGGCGGCTATGGCTACACCTTC
j_call: TRBJ2-4; d_call: TRBD2; v_call: TRBV24-1; clone_size: NA; cdr3_aa: CATSESGLARNIQYF; cdr3_nt: TGTGCCACCAGTGAATCGGGACTAGCGAGAAACATTCAGTACTTC
j_call: TRBJ2-2; d_call: NA; v_call: TRBV19; clone_size: NA; cdr3_aa: CASSTQGSNTGELFF; cdr3_nt: TGTGCCAGTAGTACCCAGGGTTCGAACACCGGGGAGCTGTTTTTT
j_call: TRBJ2-3; d_call: NA; v_call: TRBV11-2; clone_size: once; cdr3_aa: CASSPHPTTDTQYF; cdr3_nt: TGTGCCAGCAGCCCCCATCCTACTACAGATACGCAGTATTTT
j_call: TRBJ2-2; d_call: NA; v_call: TRBV19; clone_size: NA; cdr3_aa: CASSIGRNTGELFF; cdr3_nt: TGTGCCAGTAGTATAGGCAGGAACACCGGGGAGCTGTTTTTT
j_call: TRBJ2-1; d_call: NA; v_call: TRBV4-2; clone_size: few; cdr3_aa: CASSQVRAEMNEQFF; cdr3_nt: TGTGCCAGCAGCCAAGTGAGGGCCGAAATGAATGAGCAGTTCTTC
j_call: TRBJ1-6; d_call: TRBD1; v_call: TRBV14; clone_size: NA; cdr3_aa: CASSLLRTGVNSPLHF; cdr3_nt: TGTGCCAGCAGCCTCTTACGGACAGGGGTTAATTCACCCCTCCACTTT
j_call: TRBJ1-1; d_call: NA; v_call: TRBV3-1/TRBV3-2; clone_size: NA; cdr3_aa: CASSQDPTAVNTEAFF; cdr3_nt: TGTGCCAGCAGCCAAGATCCCACAGCAGTGAACACTGAAGCTTTCTTT
j_call: TRBJ2-1; d_call: NA; v_call: TRBV2; clone_size: NA; cdr3_aa: CAGSRARTGNEQFF; cdr3_nt: TGTGCCGGGTCGAGGGCTCGAACCGGGAATGAGCAGTTCTTC
j_call: TRBJ1-1; d_call: NA; v_call: TRBV2; clone_size: NA; cdr3_aa: CAASGGGTEAFF; cdr3_nt: TGTGCCGCTTCCGGGGGTGGTACTGAAGCTTTCTTT
j_call: TRBJ2-7; d_call: TRBD1; v_call: TRBV3-1/TRBV3-2; clone_size: NA; cdr3_aa: CASSQGLTGGYEQYF; cdr3_nt: TGTGCCAGCAGCCAAGGGCTGACAGGGGGCTACGAGCAGTACTTC
j_call: TRBJ2-5; d_call: TRBD2; v_call: TRBV5-1; clone_size: NA; cdr3_aa: CASTTSGSDETQYF; cdr3_nt: TGCGCCAGCACGACTAGCGGGAGCGATGAGACCCAGTACTTC
j_call: TRBJ1-1; d_call: NA; v_call: TRBV5-8; clone_size: NA; cdr3_aa: CASSLRGNTEAFF; cdr3_nt: TGTGCCAGCAGCTTGAGGGGGAACACTGAAGCTTTCTTT
j_call: TRBJ1-1; d_call: NA; v_call: TRBV28; clone_size: once; cdr3_aa: CASSLEQGNFMNTEAFF; cdr3_nt: TGTGCCAGCAGTTTGGAACAGGGAAATTTTATGAACACTGAAGCTTTCTTT
j_call: TRBJ2-1; d_call: NA; v_call: TRBV28; clone_size: NA; cdr3_aa: CASTPGTNSYNEQFF; cdr3_nt: TGTGCCAGCACCCCCGGGACAAACTCCTACAATGAGCAGTTCTTC
j_call: TRBJ2-7; d_call: TRBD2; v_call: TRBV19; clone_size: NA; cdr3_aa: CASSPAGTNEQYF; cdr3_nt: TGTGCCAGTAGTCCAGCCGGGACTAACGAGCAGTACTTC
j_call: TRBJ1-1; d_call: NA; v_call: TRBV5-1; clone_size: NA; cdr3_aa: CASSLAGWNTEAFF; cdr3_nt: TGCGCCAGCAGCTTGGCAGGGTGGAACACTGAAGCTTTCTTT